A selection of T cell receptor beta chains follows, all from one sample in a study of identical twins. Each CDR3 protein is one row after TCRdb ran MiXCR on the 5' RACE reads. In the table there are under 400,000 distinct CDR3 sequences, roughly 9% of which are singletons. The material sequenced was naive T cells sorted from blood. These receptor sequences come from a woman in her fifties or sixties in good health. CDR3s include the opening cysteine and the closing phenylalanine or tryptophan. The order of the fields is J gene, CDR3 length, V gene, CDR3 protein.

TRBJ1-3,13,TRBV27,CASSLGGGNTIYF
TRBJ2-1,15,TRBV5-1,CASSPVGGAYNEQFF
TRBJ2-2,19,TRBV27,CASSLIVDPGLPAMGELFF
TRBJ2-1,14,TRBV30,CAWRKGLLPNEQFF
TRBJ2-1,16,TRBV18,CASSPWQREANNEQFF
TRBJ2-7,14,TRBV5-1,CASSLPTRSYEQYF
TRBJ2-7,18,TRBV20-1,CSARDRSAGLAGVREQYF
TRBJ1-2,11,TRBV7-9,CASSSDAGYTF
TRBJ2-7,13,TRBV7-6,CASSLGPRAEQYF
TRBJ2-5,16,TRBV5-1,CASSMPGTGIQETQYF
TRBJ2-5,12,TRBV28,CASRGIWETQYF
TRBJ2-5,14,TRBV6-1,CASSARRYQETQYF
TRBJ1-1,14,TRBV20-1,CSAWAQGGNTEAFF
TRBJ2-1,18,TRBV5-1,CASSLVPRLAVSYNEQFF
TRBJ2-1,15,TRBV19,CASSKRGLSYNEQFF
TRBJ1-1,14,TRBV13,CASSLVQENTEAFF
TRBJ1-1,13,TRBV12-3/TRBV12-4,CASSFYRGTEAFF
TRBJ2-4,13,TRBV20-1,CSAHDSFGNIQYF
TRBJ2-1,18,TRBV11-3,CASSLDVSAGGPYNEQFF
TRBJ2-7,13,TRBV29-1,CSVGGRMTYEQYF
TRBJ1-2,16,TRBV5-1,CASSFGRPGEVYGYTF
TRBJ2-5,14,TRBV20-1,CSARDSGAGETQYF
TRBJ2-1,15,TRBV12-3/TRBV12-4,CASRGLASSYNEQFF
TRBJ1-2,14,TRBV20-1,CSARGAGTNYGYTF
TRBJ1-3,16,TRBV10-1,CASSEWGRGFGNTIYF
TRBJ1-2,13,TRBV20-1,CSARDRVTYGYTF
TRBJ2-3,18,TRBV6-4,CASSDPLWWRPSTDTQYF
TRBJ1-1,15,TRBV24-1,CATSEGGRMNTEAFF
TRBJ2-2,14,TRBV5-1,CASQGLPNTGELFF
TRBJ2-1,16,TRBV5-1,CASSPPQGGSYNEQFF
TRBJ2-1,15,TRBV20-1,CSVGGFLSSYNEQFF
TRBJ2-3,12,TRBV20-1,CSAGGPGDTQYF
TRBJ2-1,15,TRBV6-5,CASRPGLAIYNEQFF
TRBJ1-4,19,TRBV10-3,CAISESSGSRGTTNEKLFF
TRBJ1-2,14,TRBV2,CASSVRDANYGYTF
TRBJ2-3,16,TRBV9,CASSPRLAGGADTQYF
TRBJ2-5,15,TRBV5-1,CASSLGWRGQETQYF
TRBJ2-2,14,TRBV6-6,CASSGGRAGGELFF
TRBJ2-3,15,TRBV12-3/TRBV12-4,CASTPGPSSTDTQYF
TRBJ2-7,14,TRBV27,CASTTGTGPYEQYF
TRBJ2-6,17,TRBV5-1,CASSLEGGLFGANVLTF
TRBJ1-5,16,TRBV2,CASATGAHSQYQPQHF
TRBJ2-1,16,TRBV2,CATPSGSRTLDNEQFF
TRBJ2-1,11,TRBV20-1,CSTGPDNEQFF
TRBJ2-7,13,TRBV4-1,CASSQDTGAEQYF
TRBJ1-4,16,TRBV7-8,CASSLVAALRNEKLFF
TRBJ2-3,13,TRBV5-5,CASSLAFPTTQYF
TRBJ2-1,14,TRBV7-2,CASSLVALYNEQFF
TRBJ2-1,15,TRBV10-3,CAISEPGTSVYEQFF
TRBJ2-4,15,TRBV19,CASSKDRGVGNIQYF
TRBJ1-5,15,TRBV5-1,CASSLGDRRDQPQHF